The entry that follows covers one T cell receptor beta chain sequence. The data originate from a study of STAT5B mutations in CD4+ large granular lymphocyte leukemia. Method: immunoSEQ multiplex PCR; TCRdb's copy keeps in-frame clones and lacks some. The data contain about 30,000 clones, around 80% of them singletons. The source of this sequence is a human donor in good health. Sequencing was performed on CD4+ T cells from blood buffy coats.

CDR3 protein: CASSVSGGELFF. CDR3 DNA sequence: TGTGCCAGTAGTGTGTCCGGCGGGGAGCTGTTTTTT. This chain uses TRBV19 with TRBJ2-2; D is ambiguous. This CDR3 contains 12 residues. Germline lookup yields CDR1 LNHDA and CDR2 SQIVND (reference sequence). The V end was cut by 5 bases, the J end by 7 bases, with 8 bases between.